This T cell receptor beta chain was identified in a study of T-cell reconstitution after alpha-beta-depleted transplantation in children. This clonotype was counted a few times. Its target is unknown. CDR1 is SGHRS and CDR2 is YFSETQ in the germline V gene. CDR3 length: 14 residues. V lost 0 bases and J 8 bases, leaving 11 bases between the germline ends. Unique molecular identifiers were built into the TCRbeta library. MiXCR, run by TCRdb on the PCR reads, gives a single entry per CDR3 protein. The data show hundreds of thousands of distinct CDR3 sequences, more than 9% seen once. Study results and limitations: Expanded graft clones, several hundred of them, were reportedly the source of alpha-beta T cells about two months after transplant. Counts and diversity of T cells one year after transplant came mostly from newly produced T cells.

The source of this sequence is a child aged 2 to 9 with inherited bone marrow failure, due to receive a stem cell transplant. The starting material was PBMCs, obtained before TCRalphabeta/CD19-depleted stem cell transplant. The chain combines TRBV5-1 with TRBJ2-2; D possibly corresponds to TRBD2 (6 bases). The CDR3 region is CASSLGDSRGELFF. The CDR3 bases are TGCGCCAGCAGCTTGGGGGACTCTAGAGGGGAGCTGTTTTTT.